The 10 T cell receptor beta chains below all came from one sample that was sequenced in a study of CD8 T cells in ankylosing spondylitis. One entry per CDR3 protein results from TCRdb running MiXCR on the 5' RACE reads. The sample yields about 30,000 distinct CDR3 sequences, roughly 5% seen once. The sequencing input was blood, either unsorted or a sorted T cell fraction (not recorded which). All receptors come from a female donor with ankylosing spondylitis or in good health (not recorded which).

The sample holds many counts of this clonotype. The CDR3 coding sequence is TGTGCCAGCAGCCTCCGACTAGCGGGGGGGCGAAGCACCGGGGAGCTGTTTTTT. It encodes CASSLRLAGGRSTGELFF. The chain carries TRBV9 and TRBJ2-2; TRBD2 matches at 14 bases. Germline CDR1 SGDLS, CDR2 YYNGEE. Losses at the gene ends were 4 bases for V and 4 bases for J; bases not matched to a gene: 9. This CDR3 contains 18 residues.

This clonotype has a count of ten or more. This chain links TRBV9 with TRBJ2-7; the match to TRBD2 covers 12 bases. CDR1 SGDLS and CDR2 YYNGEE come from the germline V gene. There are 17 residues in the CDR3. V gave up 1 base and J gave up 6 bases; unmatched junction bases: 11. CDR3 amino acids: CASSVRAASGGASEQYF. CDR3 nucleotides: TGTGCCAGCAGCGTAAGAGCGGCTAGCGGGGGGGCCTCCGAGCAGTACTTC.

This clonotype has at least ten counts. This chain uses TRBV9 with TRBJ2-1, with TRBD2 identical over 13 bases. Per germline, CDR1 SGDLS and CDR2 YYNGEE. CDR3 length equals 18 residues. After removal of 4 bases from V and 4 bases from J, the junction contained 11 bases not matched to a gene. The DNA for the CDR3 is TGTGCCAGCAGCCCCACACGCACTAGCGGGGGGGGGTACAATGAGCAGTTCTTC. It yields the protein CASSPTRTSGGGYNEQFF.

There are many counts of this clonotype. The V gene is TRBV9, the J gene TRBJ2-7, with TRBD1 matching 10 bases. Trimming took 1 base from V and 6 from J; bases not matched to a gene: 7. The CDR3 runs to 15 residues. The germline gives CDR1 SGDLS, CDR2 YYNGEE. This CDR3 is CASSVRGDRGIEQYF. CDR3 nucleotides: TGTGCCAGCAGCGTAAGAGGGGACAGGGGCATCGAGCAGTACTTC.

At least ten counts were recorded for this clonotype. V is TRBV9 and J is TRBJ2-5; TRBD1 aligns across 10 bases. This CDR3 is 13 amino acids long. J was trimmed by 4 bases and V by 5 bases; bases with no gene match: 2. Germline lookup yields CDR1 SGDLS and CDR2 YYNGEE. The CDR3 coding sequence is TGTGCCAGCAGTAGGACAGGGGGAGAGACCCAGTACTTC. Amino acid sequence: CASSRTGGETQYF.

The table lists this clonotype with many counts. The chain links TRBV9 to TRBJ2-3; tentatively, D is TRBD1 or TRBD2 (7 bases each). The length of the CDR3 is 14 residues. Trimming stripped 4 bases from V and 3 bases from J, with 12 bases between. Per germline, CDR1 SGDLS and CDR2 YYNGEE. The chain's CDR3 is CASSQRDRTDTQYF. The CDR3 DNA reads as TGTGCCAGCAGCCAGCGGGACAGAACAGATACGCAGTATTTT.

This clonotype was counted ten times or more. This rearrangement joins TRBV9 to TRBJ2-2; D uncertain. The CDR3 consists of 14 residues. Trimming stripped 1 base from V and 2 bases from J, with 6 bases between. Germline V lookup: CDR1 SGDLS, CDR2 YYNGEE. Here the CDR3 DNA reads TGTGCCAGCAGCGTACTGGCCAACACCGGGGAGCTGTTTTTT. This sequence encodes CASSVLANTGELFF.

The gene calls are TRBV9 and TRBJ2-7; D possibly uses TRBD1 or TRBD2 (6 bases each). V lost 3 bases and J 5 bases, leaving 15 bases between the germline ends. This CDR3 spans 14 amino acids. Germline lookup yields CDR1 SGDLS and CDR2 YYNGEE. As DNA, the CDR3 is TGTGCCAGCAGCGGGCGGGACACCAAGGACGAGCAGTACTTC. Its protein product is CASSGRDTKDEQYF.

This clonotype was seen at least ten times. The chain joins TRBV9 to TRBJ2-1; D is uncertain. V lost 0 bases, J lost 9 bases, and 10 bases lay in between. The CDR3 runs to 13 residues. Germline assignment: CDR1 SGDLS and CDR2 YYNGEE. The CDR3: CASSVALESEQFF. The CDR3 DNA reads TGTGCCAGCAGCGTAGCTCTGGAGAGTGAGCAGTTCTTC.

This clonotype appeared a few times. The chain has TRBV9 and TRBJ2-5; perhaps TRBD1 as D (6 bases). The V gene's germline CDR1 is SGDLS and CDR2 YYNGEE. There are 15 residues in the CDR3. Deletions cut 3 bases from V and 1 base from J, with 13 bases between. This CDR3 is CASSARTATQETQYF. In DNA form, the CDR3 reads TGTGCCAGCAGCGCCAGGACAGCCACCCAAGAGACCCAGTACTTC. Variable domain in full (rest from reference TRBV9 and TRBJ2-5): DSGVTQTPKHLITATGQRVTLRCSPRSGDLSVYWYQQSLDQGLQFLIQYYNGEERAKGNILERFSAQQFPDLHSELNLSSLELGDSALYFCASSARTATQETQYFGPGTRLLVL.